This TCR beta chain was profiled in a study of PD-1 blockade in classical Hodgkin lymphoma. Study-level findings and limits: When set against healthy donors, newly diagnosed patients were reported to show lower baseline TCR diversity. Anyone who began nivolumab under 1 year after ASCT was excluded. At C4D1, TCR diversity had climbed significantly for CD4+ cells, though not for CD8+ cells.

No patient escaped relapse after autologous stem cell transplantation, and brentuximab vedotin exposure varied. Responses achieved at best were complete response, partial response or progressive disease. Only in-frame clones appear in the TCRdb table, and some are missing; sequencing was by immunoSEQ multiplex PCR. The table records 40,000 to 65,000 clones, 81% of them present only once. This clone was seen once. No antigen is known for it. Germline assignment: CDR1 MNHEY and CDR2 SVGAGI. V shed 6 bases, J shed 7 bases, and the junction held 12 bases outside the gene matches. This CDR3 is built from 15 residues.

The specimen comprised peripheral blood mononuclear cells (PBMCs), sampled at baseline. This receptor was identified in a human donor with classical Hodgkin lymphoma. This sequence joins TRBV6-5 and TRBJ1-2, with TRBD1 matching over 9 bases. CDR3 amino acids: CASSFSTGGDFGYTF. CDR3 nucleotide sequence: TGTGCCAGCAGCTTCTCGACAGGGGGTGATTTTGGCTACACCTTC.